This T cell receptor beta chain stems from a study of response to subunit inactivated influenza vaccine. A note on this clonotype: Its cognate antigen is unknown.

V lost 8 bases and J 3 bases, leaving 5 bases between the germline ends. The CDR3 length is 11 residues. The germline gives CDR1 ENHRY, CDR2 SYGVKD. In TCRdb, the RT-PCR reads were re-called with MiXCR into one record per CDR3 protein. The table shows about 530,000 distinct CDR3 sequences, with approximately 10% occurring only once. Study-wide results and limits: The authors proposed limited new T cell recruitment per seasonal influenza vaccination.

The chain employs TRBV10-3 and TRBJ2-4; no clear D. This receptor was identified in a man in his forties or fifties who received an inactivated influenza vaccine. This specimen consisted of PBMCs from blood, obtained on the day of vaccination. CDR3 region: CAIGDKNIQYF. CDR3 nucleotide sequence: TGTGCCATCGGAGACAAAAACATTCAGTACTTC.